Presented here are 10 T cell receptor beta chains from one specimen sequenced in a study of T cell changes during pregnancy in multiple sclerosis. Profiling relied on immunoSEQ multiplex PCR, and the TCRdb table lists in-frame clones only, not all of them. Among fewer than 35,000 clones listed, about nine tenths were seen once. The specimen was CD8+ T cells from peripheral blood mononuclear cells, collected in the second trimester of pregnancy. These receptors were collected from a female donor with multiple sclerosis, enrolled in a pregnancy study.

The J gene is TRBJ2-2, the V gene TRBV7-6; TRBD2 agrees at 9 bases. The germline gives CDR1 SGHVS, CDR2 FNYEAQ. The CDR3 is 17 amino acids. The V segment lost 5 bases and the J segment 4 bases; nucleotides outside the gene matches: 11. The CDR3 nucleotides are TGTGCCAGCAGCCACAGCTTTGCGGGAGGGTTCACCGGGGAGCTGTTTTTT. Translation: CASSHSFAGGFTGELFF. The full variable domain, in which reference TRBV7-6 and TRBJ2-2 provide the parts outside the CDR3, is GAGVSQSPRYKVTKRGQDVALRCDPISGHVSLYWYRQALGQGPEFLTYFNYEAQQDKSGLPNDRFSAERPEGSISTLTIQRTEQRDSAMYRCASSHSFAGGFTGELFFGEGSRLTVL.

The rearrangement uses TRBV28 and TRBJ2-7, with 12 nucleotides matching TRBD2. Losses at the gene ends were 6 bases for V and 6 bases for J; bases not matched to a gene: 6. The germline gives CDR1 MDHEN, CDR2 SYDVKM. CDR3 size: 14 residues. The CDR3 nucleotides are TGTGCCAGCAGACCATGGACTAGCGGGGCCGAGCAGTACTTC. Its protein product is CASRPWTSGAEQYF.

This chain uses TRBV10-2 with TRBJ2-1; 8 bases are shared with TRBD2. CDR3 length equals 15 residues. Unmatched junction bases numbered 10, after V lost 6 bases and J lost 6 bases. CDR1 WSHSY and CDR2 SAAADI come from the germline V gene. The CDR3 nucleotides read TGCGCCAGCAGCGCTGGGTTTCTAGCGGGCAATGAGCAGTTCTTC. It specifies CASSAGFLAGNEQFF.

CDR3 DNA sequence: TGTGCCAGCAGGCAACTAGTCCTCTACAATGAGCAGTTCTTC. It is translated as CASRQLVLYNEQFF. The chain is built from TRBV28 and TRBJ2-1; D possibly corresponds to TRBD2 (5 bases). CDR3 size: 14 residues. Trimming left V 6 bases short and J 3 bases short, with 12 bases between. CDR1 is MDHEN, CDR2 SYDVKM, per germline.

The J gene is TRBJ2-5, the V gene TRBV2, with TRBD2 as a possible D gene (6 bases). Germline-derived CDR1 and CDR2 are SNHLY and FYNNEI. This CDR3 is built from 14 residues. The V gene lost 6 bases and the J gene lost 1 base, with 12 bases spanning the gap. In nucleotides, the CDR3 is TGTGCCAGCAGGGAACGGGGGACCCAAGAGACCCAGTACTTC. This codes for CASRERGTQETQYF.

The chain employs TRBV28 and TRBJ1-2, with 9 positions matching TRBD1. This CDR3 comprises 16 residues. The J segment lost 4 bases and the V segment lost 6 bases, leaving 12 bases of the junction unmatched. Germline lookup yields CDR1 MDHEN and CDR2 SYDVKM. CDR3 region: CASRDTGGAGVYGYTF. CDR3 coding DNA: TGTGCCAGCAGGGATACAGGGGGCGCGGGGGTCTATGGCTACACCTTC.

This clone has only one observation. The chain links TRBV6-5 to TRBJ1-2; 7 bases are a match to TRBD1. V was clipped by 0 bases and J by 2 bases; unmatched bases: 6. The CDR3 has 16 amino acids. Germline loops: CDR1 MNHEY, CDR2 SVGAGI. Here the CDR3 reads CASSYSTGQVNYGYTF. The CDR3 DNA follows: TGTGCCAGCAGTTACTCGACCGGACAGGTCAACTATGGCTACACCTTC.

The chain employs TRBV27 and TRBJ1-1, with D uncertain. CDR1 MNHEY and CDR2 SMNVEV come from the germline V gene (reference sequence). There are 16 residues in the CDR3. The V and J ends lost 5 bases and 0 bases respectively, with 16 bases between them. The CDR3 sequence is CASSPGDGDLNTEAFF. The CDR3 nucleotides read TGTGCCAGCAGTCCTGGTGACGGGGATCTGAACACTGAAGCTTTCTTT.

The rearrangement links TRBV5-1 to TRBJ2-5; D uncertain. CDR3 size: 13 residues. Germline CDR1 reads SGHRS; CDR2 reads YFSETQ. V was clipped by 0 bases and J by 3 bases, with 6 bases between them. This CDR3 reads CASSLDKKETQYF. CDR3 coding DNA: TGCGCCAGCAGCTTGGACAAGAAAGAGACCCAGTACTTC.

This chain uses TRBV29-1 with TRBJ1-1; 9 nucleotides align to TRBD1. The trim removed 6 bases at V and 4 bases at J, leaving 9 bases unmatched. Germline V gene lookup returns CDR1 SQVTM and CDR2 ANQGSEA. This CDR3 is 14 amino acids long. The DNA of the CDR3 is TGCAGCGTGGATGGGACAGGGATGGGCACTGAAGCTTTCTTT. As protein: CSVDGTGMGTEAFF.